The 13 T cell receptor beta chains below all came from one sample that was sequenced in a study of blood T cell repertoires in COVID-19 (dated by TCRdb to about 2020). The method was the immunoSEQ multiplex PCR assay. Sourced from immuneACCESS, this table was stored by TCRdb with only in-frame sequences that have V and J called. A share of the clones is absent; for the studies checked, an unresolved V gene accounts for under half, and the remainder has no known explanation. Counted in this sample were 200,000 or so clones; roughly 88% of them appeared once. The biggest ten clones account for roughly a sixth of the sample. Material for sequencing was peripheral blood. The source of these receptors is a man between 50 and 59 years old with COVID-19, enrolled during active disease.

This clone has just a few counts. The V gene is TRBV19, the J gene TRBJ1-1, with 7 bases lining up with TRBD1. Germline V CDR1 and CDR2: LNHDA, SQIVND (reference sequence). V lost 5 bases to trimming and J lost 4 bases; unmatched junction nucleotides: 13. CDR3 length equals 16 residues. The CDR3 is CASSSRAGGSSTEAFF. The CDR3 region has the DNA TGTGCCAGTAGTTCCAGGGCAGGGGGTAGTAGCACTGAAGCTTTCTTT.

This clone has only a few counts. V usage is TRBV11-2 and J usage is TRBJ1-2; TRBD1 matches at 7 bases. The CDR3 extends over 15 amino acids. V lost 1 base to trimming and J lost 4 bases; unmatched junction nucleotides: 6. Germline loops: CDR1 SGHAT, CDR2 FQNNGV. CDR3 in amino acids: CASSLAPGQPYGYTF. CDR3 bases: TGTGCCAGCAGCTTAGCCCCGGGACAGCCCTATGGCTACACCTTC.

The chain combines TRBV9 with TRBJ1-1; D call uncertain. Trimming took 0 bases from V and 6 from J, leaving 9 bases between them. This CDR3 spans 13 amino acids. The V gene's germline CDR1 is SGDLS and CDR2 YYNGEE. The DNA for the CDR3 is TGTGCCAGCAGCGTAGATGGGAGGGCTGAAGCTTTCTTT. This sequence encodes CASSVDGRAEAFF.

This sequence joins TRBV7-2 and TRBJ2-1; 15 nucleotides agree with TRBD2. V was clipped by 5 bases and J by 14 bases; unmatched bases: 7. CDR1 and CDR2 from the germline V gene are SGHTA and FQGNSA. The CDR3 sequence is 14 residues long. Here the CDR3 DNA reads TGTGCCAGCAGCATGCGGACTAGCGGGGGGGCTGAGTTCTTC. It specifies CASSMRTSGGAEFF.

This sequence joins TRBV19 and TRBJ2-2; 10 bases match TRBD1. The CDR3 extends over 15 amino acids. With V trimmed by 7 bases and J by 3 bases, 5 bases remained unmatched. Germline V gene sequence: CDR1 LNHDA, CDR2 SQIVND (reference sequence). This CDR3 reads CASTVTGGHTGELFF. CDR3 sequence (DNA): TGTGCCAGTACTGTGACAGGGGGCCACACCGGGGAGCTGTTTTTT.

The CDR3 region has the DNA TGCAGCGTGGGCACCGGGACAGGGGTATACGAGCAGTACTTC. Residues: CSVGTGTGVYEQYF. V usage is TRBV29-1 and J usage is TRBJ2-7, with 10 bases that match TRBD1. The V gene end was trimmed by 6 bases and the J gene end by 4 bases; junction bases not matched to a gene: 9. The CDR3 loop spans 14 amino acids. Germline loops: CDR1 SQVTM, CDR2 ANQGSEA.

This chain uses TRBV5-1 with TRBJ2-7; 7 nucleotides agree with TRBD1. Germline lookup yields CDR1 SGHRS and CDR2 YFSETQ. This CDR3 is 14 amino acids long. The V and J ends lost 0 bases and 2 bases, in that order; junction bases with no gene match: 2. CDR3 bases: TGCGCCAGCAGCTTGGATCAGGGGGCCTACGAGCAGTACTTC. Residues: CASSLDQGAYEQYF.

The chain combines TRBV18 with TRBJ1-1, with TRBD1 matching over 10 bases. Looked up from germline, CDR1 is KGHSH and CDR2 is LQKENI. V lost 3 bases and J lost 5; bases outside the gene matches: 12. The CDR3 contains 17 residues. The CDR3 protein is CASSPLFMGQGTTEAFF. The CDR3 bases are TGTGCCAGCTCACCTCTATTCATGGGACAGGGGACGACTGAAGCTTTCTTT.

The chain joins TRBV19 to TRBJ1-5; D possibly corresponds to TRBD1 (5 bases). Trimming took 3 bases from V and 1 from J, leaving 10 bases between them. CDR1 is LNHDA, CDR2 SQIVND, per germline (reference sequence). There are 15 residues in the CDR3. CDR3 residues: CASSIGGRSNQPQHF. For the CDR3, the DNA is TGTGCCAGTAGTATTGGGGGGAGAAGCAATCAGCCCCAGCATTTT.

This chain connects TRBV5-1 to TRBJ2-1; 13 nucleotides match TRBD2. CDR3 size: 15 residues. Trimming at V came to 10 bases and at J to 8 bases, leaving 12 bases not matched to a gene. CDR1 and CDR2 from the germline V gene are SGHRS and YFSETQ. The CDR3 sequence: CASTSGGALGDEQFF. CDR3 nucleotide sequence: TGCGCCTCAACTAGCGGGGGGGCCCTTGGGGATGAGCAGTTCTTC.

This clone was found once. The chain has TRBV18 and TRBJ2-6; D is possibly TRBD1 (5 bases). The V end was cut by 3 bases, the J end by 0 bases, with 6 bases between. CDR1 is KGHSH, CDR2 LQKENI, per germline. The CDR3 consists of 15 residues. The CDR3 here is CASSPTVSGANVLTF. CDR3 coding DNA: TGTGCCAGCTCACCGACAGTCTCTGGGGCCAACGTCCTGACTTTC. Full variable domain (remainder filled in from reference TRBV18 and TRBJ2-6): NAGVMQNPRHLVRRRGQEARLRCSPMKGHSHVYWYRQLPEEGLKFMVYLQKENIIDESGMPKERFSAEFPKEGPSILRIQQVVRGDSAAYFCASSPTVSGANVLTFGAGSRLTVL.

This chain uses TRBV6-5 with TRBJ2-5, with 10 bases that match TRBD1. The CDR3 contains 15 residues. Per germline, CDR1 MNHEY and CDR2 SVGAGI. V trimming: 0 bases; J trimming: 5 bases; junction bases outside the gene matches: 3. This CDR3 is CASSYSGQGYETQYF. The CDR3 DNA sequence: TGTGCCAGCAGTTACTCGGGACAGGGGTACGAGACCCAGTACTTC.

The gene calls are TRBV11-2 and TRBJ2-1; D perhaps matches TRBD1 (5 bases). Trimming took off 4 bases at V and 0 bases at J, with 7 bases between the two ends. Germline values: CDR1 SGHAT, CDR2 FQNNGV. This CDR3 region has 14 residues. CDR3 residues: CASSWGGSYNEQFF. CDR3 coding DNA: TGTGCCAGCAGCTGGGGCGGCTCCTACAATGAGCAGTTCTTC.